The 23 T cell receptor beta chains below were found in one sample sequenced in a study of blood T cell repertoires in COVID-19. The table came from immunoSEQ multiplex PCR; TCRdb's copy has only in-frame clones and leaves some out. The sample lists roughly 60,000 clones; 75% to 85% were seen once. The sample taken for sequencing was peripheral blood. Every receptor here comes from a human donor in a cohort sampled during active COVID-19.

CDR3 nucleotides: TGTGCCAGCTTTGACCCCGGACAGGGAGATACGCAGTATTTT. It encodes CASFDPGQGDTQYF. The V and J genes are TRBV27 and TRBJ2-3; the match to TRBD1 covers 8 bases. With 8 bases clipped from V and 5 bases from J, the junction kept 9 bases outside the gene matches. The CDR3 length is 14 residues. Looked up from germline, CDR1 is MNHEY and CDR2 is SMNVEV (reference sequence).

The gene calls are TRBV19 and TRBJ1-2; possibly TRBD1 for D (5 bases). CDR1 and CDR2 (germline): LNHDA, SQIVND (reference sequence). CDR3 length: 13 amino acids. Trimming stripped 3 bases from V and 6 bases from J, with 11 bases between. The CDR3 loop reads CASSIKGMNGYTF. The CDR3, as DNA: TGTGCCAGTAGTATCAAGGGGATGAATGGCTACACCTTC.

This chain links TRBV3-1 (or the pseudogene TRBV3-2) with TRBJ2-7; TRBD1 agrees at 7 bases. With V trimmed by 1 base and J by 1 base, 1 base remained unmatched. The V gene's germline CDR1 is LGHDT and CDR2 YNNKEL (reference sequence). The CDR3 length is 14 residues. CDR3 sequence: CASSQATGSYEQYF. CDR3 in DNA: TGTGCCAGCAGCCAAGCGACAGGGTCCTACGAGCAGTACTTC.

The rearrangement joins TRBV7-9 to TRBJ2-1, with D perhaps matching TRBD2 (7 bases). V shed 5 bases and J shed 9 bases, with 20 bases lying between them. The CDR3 is made up of 15 amino acids. Per the germline V gene, CDR1 is SEHNR and CDR2 is FQNEAQ (reference sequence). The CDR3 bases are TGTGCCAGCAGCCCCCGGTTATCAGGGGAGGGTGAGCAGTTCTTC. Translating it yields CASSPRLSGEGEQFF.

J is TRBJ1-6 and V is TRBV6-5; 10 bases map to TRBD1. CDR1 and CDR2 from the germline V gene are MNHEY and SVGAGI. The CDR3 length is 15 residues. With 2 bases clipped from V and 10 bases from J, the junction kept 5 bases outside the gene matches. The CDR3 loop reads CASSYTDRGRSPLHF. The CDR3 coding sequence is TGTGCCAGCAGTTACACCGACAGGGGGCGGTCACCCCTCCACTTT.

On this clone itself: The sample carries other DNA sequences with the same CDR3. V usage is TRBV19 and J usage is TRBJ2-7, with TRBD1 matching 8 bases. CDR1 and CDR2 from the germline V gene are LNHDA and SQIVND (reference sequence). The CDR3 runs 13 residues. With 6 bases clipped from V and 2 bases from J, the junction kept 3 bases outside the gene matches. CDR3 nucleotide sequence: TGTGCCAGTAGCGAACAGGGGGCCTACGAGCAGTACTTC. Amino acid sequence: CASSEQGAYEQYF.

The chain uses TRBV14 and TRBJ2-1; maybe TRBD2 (6 bases). CDR3 size: 16 residues. The V and J ends lost 0 bases and 6 bases respectively, with 15 bases between them. CDR1 and CDR2 from the germline V gene are SGHDN and FVKESK. The DNA for the CDR3 is TGTGCCAGCAGCCAAGAGCCCGGGACTCCACGCAATGAGCAGTTCTTC. It is translated as CASSQEPGTPRNEQFF.

The table lists this clone with a few counts. V usage is TRBV5-4 and J usage is TRBJ2-5, with D possibly being TRBD1 (7 bases). CDR3 length: 14 residues. Germline CDR1 SGHNT, CDR2 YYREEE (reference sequence). Deletions cut 4 bases from V and 5 bases from J, with 15 bases between. CDR3 protein: CASSPNRGGETQYF. The DNA of the CDR3 is TGTGCCAGCAGCCCAAACAGGGGAGGCGAGACCCAGTACTTC.

This clone is classed as medium-sized. This sequence joins TRBV5-5 and TRBJ2-7, with 10 bases matching TRBD2. Trimming at V came to 1 base and at J to 2 bases, leaving 3 bases not matched to a gene. The length of the CDR3 is 15 residues. Germline loops: CDR1 SGHKS, CDR2 YYEKEE (reference sequence). The CDR3 region has the DNA TGTGCCAGCAGCTTGCTAGCGGGAGTGGCCTACGAGCAGTACTTC. Protein: CASSLLAGVAYEQYF.

The V gene is TRBV28, the J gene TRBJ2-7, with D maybe TRBD1 (5 bases). This CDR3 is 17 amino acids long. CDR1 MDHEN and CDR2 SYDVKM come from the germline V gene. V was pared by 3 bases and J by 2 bases, with 20 bases between. CDR3 DNA: TGTGCCAGCAGTTTCGCCCCCGGACATAGAGCCGCCTACGAGCAGTACTTC. This sequence encodes CASSFAPGHRAAYEQYF.

This clone occurred a few times. The V and J genes are TRBV5-4 and TRBJ1-2; D gene ambiguous. Germline values: CDR1 SGHNT, CDR2 YYREEE (reference sequence). Trimming removed 4 bases at V and 4 bases at J, with 11 bases between. The CDR3 covers 13 residues. The CDR3 region is CASSQVLVYGYTF. CDR3 nucleotide sequence: TGTGCCAGCAGCCAAGTTTTAGTCTATGGCTACACCTTC.

V and J are TRBV19 and TRBJ2-2; no definite D call. CDR1 is LNHDA and CDR2 is SQIVND in the germline V gene (reference sequence). V gave up 8 bases and J gave up 6 bases, with 10 bases separating them. There are 12 residues in the CDR3. The CDR3 sequence is CASRSISGELFF. In nucleotides, the CDR3 is TGTGCCAGTCGGAGTATTTCCGGGGAGCTGTTTTTT.

V and J are TRBV15 and TRBJ1-2, with 7 bases aligning to TRBD1. The CDR3 has 15 residues. With V trimmed by 1 base and J by 7 bases, 9 bases remained unmatched. Germline V CDR1 and CDR2: LNHNV, YYDKDF (reference sequence). CDR3 in DNA: TGTGCCACCAGCAGAGTGGAGACAGGGCAACCTGGCTACACCTTC. Protein: CATSRVETGQPGYTF.

The chain carries TRBV9 and TRBJ1-2; the match to TRBD1 covers 9 bases. CDR3 length: 15 residues. Germline CDR1 and CDR2: SGDLS and YYNGEE. V gave up 3 bases and J gave up 2 bases; unmatched junction bases: 5. CDR3 DNA: TGTGCCAGCAGCGAGGGGACAGGGCTAAACTATGGCTACACCTTC. It encodes CASSEGTGLNYGYTF.

The chain has TRBV2 and TRBJ1-2; TRBD1 agrees at 11 bases. This CDR3 is built from 15 residues. V lost 7 bases to trimming and J lost 7 bases; unmatched junction nucleotides: 11. CDR1 and CDR2 from the germline V gene are SNHLY and FYNNEI. CDR3 residues: CASTQSGQGVSGYTF. The CDR3 DNA reads as TGTGCCAGCACACAGTCGGGACAGGGGGTTAGTGGCTACACCTTC.

The chain links TRBV21-1 to TRBJ1-6; the DNA was not used to check the table's D call, TRBD1. TRBV21-1 represents a pseudogene. The CDR3 has 14 amino acids. CDR3 coding DNA: TGTGCCAGCAGCATAGGGGGTTTCAATTCACCCCTCCACTTT. Amino acids: CASSIGGFNSPLHF.

V gene TRBV5-1 combines with J gene TRBJ2-5, with TRBD2 matching 16 bases. The CDR3 contains 17 residues. Germline V CDR1 and CDR2: SGHRS, YFSETQ. V shed 4 bases and J 4 bases; nucleotides not matched to a gene: 7. CDR3 in DNA: TGCGCCAGCAGCACGGGACTAGCGGGAGGGCCGGGAGAGACCCAGTACTTC. Protein product: CASSTGLAGGPGETQYF.

The CDR3 region has the DNA TGTGCCAGCAGCGTAGGACAGGACCGTTTGTACGAGCAGTACTTC. It codes for CASSVGQDRLYEQYF. This rearrangement joins TRBV9 to TRBJ2-7, with D possibly matching TRBD1 (6 bases). With 0 bases removed from V and 4 bases from J, the gap between germline ends came to 14 bases. The CDR3 has 15 amino acids. Germline V gene lookup returns CDR1 SGDLS and CDR2 YYNGEE.

The chain employs TRBV6-5 and TRBJ1-2; 9 nucleotides align to TRBD1. Per germline, CDR1 MNHEY and CDR2 SVGAGI. This CDR3 contains 15 residues. Trimming took 7 bases from V and 3 from J; bases not matched to a gene: 9. The CDR3 DNA sequence: TGTGCCAGCACACCGTACAGGGGGCGCGACTATGGCTACACCTTC. This encodes CASTPYRGRDYGYTF.

This chain joins TRBV2 and TRBJ1-2, with unresolved D. The CDR3 length is 13 residues. V was pared by 5 bases and J by 8 bases, with 15 bases between. Looked up from germline, CDR1 is SNHLY and CDR2 is FYNNEI. The CDR3 sequence is CASSFDGARGYTF. CDR3 sequence (DNA): TGTGCCAGCAGTTTCGACGGTGCTAGAGGCTACACCTTC. The entire variable domain, with the rest obtained from reference TRBV2 and TRBJ1-2, is as follows: EPEVTQTPSHQVTQMGQEVILRCVPISNHLYFYWYRQILGQKVEFLVSFYNNEISEKSEIFDDQFSVERPDGSNFTLKIRSTKLEDSAMYFCASSFDGARGYTFGSGTRLTVV.

The chain couples TRBV19 to TRBJ2-7; 9 bases are a match to TRBD1. This CDR3 has 14 residues. With 5 bases clipped from V and 3 bases from J, the junction kept 5 bases outside the gene matches. Germline CDR1 reads LNHDA; CDR2 reads SQIVND (reference sequence). The CDR3 reads CASSLDRGFYEQYF. CDR3 in DNA: TGTGCCAGTAGTCTGGACAGGGGCTTCTACGAGCAGTACTTC.

V usage is TRBV5-8 and J usage is TRBJ2-7, with no clear D. The V gene lost 0 bases and the J gene lost 7 bases, with 8 bases spanning the gap. The CDR3 sequence is 12 residues long. From germline, CDR1 is SGHTS and CDR2 YDEGEE. The CDR3 region is CASSLAIEEQYF. The CDR3 coding sequence is TGTGCCAGCAGCTTGGCGATAGAAGAGCAGTACTTC.

V is TRBV5-1 and J is TRBJ2-3; 8 nucleotides match TRBD1. The V segment lost 3 bases and the J segment 2 bases; nucleotides outside the gene matches: 5. Germline lookup yields CDR1 SGHRS and CDR2 YFSETQ. The CDR3 consists of 15 residues. The chain's CDR3 is CASSSWTGTTDTQYF. The CDR3 region has the DNA TGCGCCAGCAGCTCCTGGACAGGGACCACAGATACGCAGTATTTT.